This T cell receptor (beta chain) is drawn from a study of T cells in Graves' hyperthyroidism and ophthalmopathy. RNA transcripts gave rise to amplified TCR beta CDR3 regions. HTBI primers were the set used in a first-round RT-PCR of the TCR CDR3. Each CDR3 protein is one row after TCRdb ran MiXCR on the multiplex PCR reads. The sample yields about 540,000 distinct CDR3 sequences, about 45% seen once. V gave up 0 bases and J gave up 8 bases, with 13 bases separating them. The CDR3 is 14 residues long. CDR1 and CDR2 from the germline V gene are GTSNPN and SVGIG (reference sequence). Points from the study as a whole: Clonotypes that were expanded in thyroid above 0.001 mostly appeared in blood too.

As concerns this clonotype: The antigen is not known.

This receptor was taken from a young woman with Graves' hyperthyroidism. The sample was peripheral blood or thyroid tissue (not recorded which). This chain connects TRBV30 to TRBJ1-4; possible D gene TRBD1, 6 bases. Here the CDR3 reads CAWSVPGAGEKLFF. In DNA, the CDR3 is TGTGCCTGGAGTGTACCGGGGGCGGGGGAAAAACTGTTTTTT. Full variable domain (remainder filled in from reference TRBV30 and TRBJ1-4): SQTIHQWPATLVQPVGSPLSLECTVEGTSNPNLYWYRQAAGRGLQLLFYSVGIGQISSEVPQNLSASRPQDRQFILSSKKLLLSDSGFYLCAWSVPGAGEKLFFGSGTQLSVL.